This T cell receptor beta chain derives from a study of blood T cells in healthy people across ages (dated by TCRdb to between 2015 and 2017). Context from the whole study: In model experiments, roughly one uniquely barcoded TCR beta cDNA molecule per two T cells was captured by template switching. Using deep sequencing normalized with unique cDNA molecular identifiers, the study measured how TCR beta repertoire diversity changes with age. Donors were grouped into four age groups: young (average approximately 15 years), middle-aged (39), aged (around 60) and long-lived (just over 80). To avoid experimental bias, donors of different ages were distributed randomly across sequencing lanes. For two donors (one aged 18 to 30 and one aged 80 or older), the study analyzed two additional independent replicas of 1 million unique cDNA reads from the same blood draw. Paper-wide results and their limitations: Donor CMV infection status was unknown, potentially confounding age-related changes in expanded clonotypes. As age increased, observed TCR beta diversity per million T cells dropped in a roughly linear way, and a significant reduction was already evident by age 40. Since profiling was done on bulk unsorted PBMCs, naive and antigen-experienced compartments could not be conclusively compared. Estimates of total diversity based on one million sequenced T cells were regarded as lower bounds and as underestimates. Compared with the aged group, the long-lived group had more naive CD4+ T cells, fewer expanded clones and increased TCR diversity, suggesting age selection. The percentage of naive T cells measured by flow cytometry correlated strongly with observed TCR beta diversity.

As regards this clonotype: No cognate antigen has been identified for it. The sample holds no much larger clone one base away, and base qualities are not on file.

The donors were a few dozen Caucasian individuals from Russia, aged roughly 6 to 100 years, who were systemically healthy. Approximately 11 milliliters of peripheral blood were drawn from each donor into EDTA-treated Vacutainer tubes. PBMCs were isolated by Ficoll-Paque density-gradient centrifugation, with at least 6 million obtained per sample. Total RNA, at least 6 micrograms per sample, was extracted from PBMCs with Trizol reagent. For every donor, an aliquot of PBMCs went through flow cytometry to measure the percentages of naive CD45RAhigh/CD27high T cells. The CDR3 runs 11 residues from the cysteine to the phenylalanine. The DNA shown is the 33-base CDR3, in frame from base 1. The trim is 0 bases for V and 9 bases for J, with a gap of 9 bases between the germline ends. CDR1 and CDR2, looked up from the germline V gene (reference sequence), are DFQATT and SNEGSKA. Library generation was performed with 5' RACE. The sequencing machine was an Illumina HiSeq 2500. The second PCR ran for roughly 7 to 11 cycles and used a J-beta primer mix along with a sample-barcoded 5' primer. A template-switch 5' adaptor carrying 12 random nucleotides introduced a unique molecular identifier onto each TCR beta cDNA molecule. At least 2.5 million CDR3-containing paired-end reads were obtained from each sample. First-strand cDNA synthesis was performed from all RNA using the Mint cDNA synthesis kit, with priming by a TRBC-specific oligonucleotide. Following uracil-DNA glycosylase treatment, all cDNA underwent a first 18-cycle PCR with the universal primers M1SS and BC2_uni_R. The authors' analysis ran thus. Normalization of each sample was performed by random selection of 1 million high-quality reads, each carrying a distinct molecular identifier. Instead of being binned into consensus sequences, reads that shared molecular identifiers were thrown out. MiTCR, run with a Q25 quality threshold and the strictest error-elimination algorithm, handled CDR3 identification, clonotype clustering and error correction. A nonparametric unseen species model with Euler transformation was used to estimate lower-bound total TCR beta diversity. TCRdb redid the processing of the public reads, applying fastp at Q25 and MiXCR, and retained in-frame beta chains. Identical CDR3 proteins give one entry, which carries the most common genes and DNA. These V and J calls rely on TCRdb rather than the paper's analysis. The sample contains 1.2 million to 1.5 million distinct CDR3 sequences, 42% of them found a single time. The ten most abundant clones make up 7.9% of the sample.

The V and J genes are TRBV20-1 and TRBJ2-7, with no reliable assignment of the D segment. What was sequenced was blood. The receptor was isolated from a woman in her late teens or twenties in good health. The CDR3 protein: CSARDTPLQYF. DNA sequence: TGCAGTGCTAGAGATACCCCTTTGCAGTACTTC.